The clone carrying this TCR beta chain was seen at least ten times. Antigen specificity is unknown. This sample is drawn from a study of regulatory T cells in long-lasting Graves disease. Trimming removed 10 bases from V and 4 bases from J; junction bases left unmatched: 14. Germline CDR1 reads MNHEY; CDR2 reads SVGEGT. This CDR3 has 17 residues. Both iRepertoire HTBI primers and Arm-PCR of CDR3 regions were used to build the TCR beta libraries. TCRdb reprocessed the multiplex PCR reads with MiXCR, giving one entry per CDR3 protein. The sample carries 400,000 to 450,000 distinct CDR3 sequences, just under 15% recorded once. Time point indicated: newly diagnosed GD, antithyroid drugs for less than 3 months. PBMC-extracted RNA yielded the TCR library. Points from the study as a whole: There were preferences for TRBV28, TRBJ1-2 and TRBJ2-5 in persistent disease.

These data are also associated with another study on T cells in Graves' hyperthyroidism and ophthalmopathy. According to that study: Ophthalmopathy was distinguished from stable hyperthyroidism by 13 V-J signatures.

The sequences come from peripheral blood mononuclear cells (PBMCs), collected at new diagnosis, from a patient treated with antithyroid drugs. The clonotype comes from a woman in her thirties with Graves disease. The chain uses TRBV6-2 or TRBV6-3 and TRBJ2-3; 13 bases line up with TRBD2. Here the CDR3 DNA reads TGTGCCACCTCCTCCAGGACTAGCGGGAGTTTCGCAGATACGCAGTATTTT. Translated: CATSSRTSGSFADTQYF.